Listed here are 25 T cell receptor beta chains from one sample, sequenced in a study of CD8 T cells in ankylosing spondylitis (dated by TCRdb to about 2017). The library was built by means of 5' RACE. The sequencer was an Illumina HiSeq 2500. TCRdb reprocessed the public reads (quality trimming at Q25 with fastp, clone calling with MiXCR) and kept in-frame beta chains. Each entry merges the rows of one CDR3 protein and shows their most common DNA and genes. This sample gives under 300,000 distinct CDR3 sequences in total; about 10% of them show up just once. The ten largest clones take up roughly 6.8% of the sample. Sample: blood, either unsorted or a sorted T cell fraction (not recorded which). These TCRs come from a male donor with ankylosing spondylitis or in good health (not recorded which).

This clonotype was counted a few times. V is TRBV3-1 and J is TRBJ2-7, with D hard to call. CDR3 length: 13 amino acids. Germline V gene data show CDR1 as LGHDT and CDR2 as YNNKEL (reference sequence). V lost 1 base to trimming and J lost 7 bases, with 11 bases between them. For the CDR3, the DNA is TGTGCCAGCAGCCAAGGATCACCCTCAGAGCAGTACTTC. Encoded protein: CASSQGSPSEQYF.

The sample holds many counts of this clonotype. In DNA, the CDR3 is TGTGCCAGCAGAAACGTGGGACTAGCGGGATACAATGAGCAGTTCTTC. Its translation: CASRNVGLAGYNEQFF. This chain links TRBV6-2 or TRBV6-3 with TRBJ2-1; TRBD2 aligns across 13 bases. The trim removed 6 bases at V and 4 bases at J, leaving 6 bases unmatched. The length of the CDR3 is 16 residues. Germline lookup yields CDR1 MNHEY and CDR2 SVGEGT.

In this sample, this clonotype turned up many times. The V gene is TRBV10-3, the J gene TRBJ2-1, with D unclear. The CDR3 has 13 amino acids. Germline V gene sequence: CDR1 ENHRY, CDR2 SYGVKD. The V and J ends lost 0 bases and 6 bases respectively, with 6 bases between them. This CDR3 reads CAISESWTNEQFF. For the CDR3, the DNA is TGTGCCATCAGTGAGTCGTGGACCAATGAGCAGTTCTTC.

This clonotype was found many times. The V and J genes are TRBV5-1 and TRBJ2-1, with 9 bases lining up with TRBD2. The CDR3 loop spans 17 amino acids. CDR1 is SGHRS, CDR2 YFSETQ, per germline. The V and J ends lost 4 bases and 3 bases, in that order; junction bases with no gene match: 11. CDR3 DNA sequence: TGCGCCAGCAGCCCATCCAGGCAGCGGGAGGTCTACAATGAGCAGTTCTTC. It codes for CASSPSRQREVYNEQFF.

The chain joins TRBV7-9 to TRBJ2-7; D tentatively reads TRBD1 or TRBD2 (5 bases each). The V gene lost 3 bases and the J gene lost 2 bases, with 11 bases spanning the gap. The CDR3 extends over 14 amino acids. Looked up from germline, CDR1 is SEHNR and CDR2 is FQNEAQ (reference sequence). This CDR3 is CASSLFGAAYEQYF. The CDR3 coding sequence is TGTGCCAGCAGCTTGTTCGGGGCCGCCTACGAGCAGTACTTC. Full variable domain (outside the CDR3, taken from reference TRBV7-9 and TRBJ2-7): DTGVSQNPRHKITKRGQNVTFRCDPISEHNRLYWYRQTLGQGPEFLTYFQNEAQLEKSRLLSDRFSAERPKGSFSTLEIQRTEQGDSAMYLCASSLFGAAYEQYFGPGTRLTVT.

This clonotype has a count of ten or more. The chain carries TRBV5-1 and TRBJ1-2; D may be TRBD1 (6 bases). CDR1 SGHRS and CDR2 YFSETQ come from the germline V gene. The CDR3 covers 14 residues. Between the trimmed V and J ends, which lost 2 bases and 5 bases, there was a span of 13 bases. In DNA form, the CDR3 reads TGCGCCAGCAGCTTACTACAGGGAGGGTATGGCTACACCTTC. Its translation: CASSLLQGGYGYTF.

This clonotype has just one count. The chain has TRBV9 and TRBJ2-2; TRBD1 matches at 7 bases. The CDR3 covers 17 residues. Germline V CDR1 and CDR2: SGDLS, YYNGEE. The junction had 14 bases not matched to a gene; V was cut back by 4 bases and J by 5 bases. CDR3 coding DNA: TGTGCCAGCAGCTCTATTCAAAGGGGGCTGAGGACCGGGGAGCTGTTTTTT. This sequence encodes CASSSIQRGLRTGELFF.

Many counts were recorded for this clonotype. V and J are TRBV20-1 and TRBJ2-5; D is undetermined. The CDR3 sequence is 12 residues long. Germline V CDR1 and CDR2: DFQATT, SNEGSKA (reference sequence). The ends were cut back, 5 bases at V and 3 bases at J, with 10 bases in the middle. CDR3 nucleotides: TGCAGTGCTCGGAGTACCGAAGAGACCCAGTACTTC. Encoded protein: CSARSTEETQYF.

This clonotype was counted many times. The CDR3 protein is CSAHPTQRYEQYF. The CDR3 nucleotides read TGCAGTGCCCACCCAACGCAGAGATACGAGCAGTACTTC. The rearrangement uses TRBV20-1 and TRBJ2-7; D not resolved. Trimming shortened V by 6 bases and J by 4 bases, and 16 bases separated the two germline ends. This CDR3 comprises 13 residues. Germline-derived CDR1 and CDR2 are DFQATT and SNEGSKA (reference sequence).

This clonotype was detected many times. V and J are TRBV20-1 and TRBJ1-1, with D perhaps matching TRBD1 (5 bases). The CDR3 extends over 13 amino acids. Germline V gene data show CDR1 as DFQATT and CDR2 as SNEGSKA (reference sequence). V lost 2 bases, J lost 4 bases, and 11 bases lay in between. DNA of the CDR3: TGCAGTGCTAGAAGGCAGGGAGGCACTGAAGCTTTCTTT. Encoded protein: CSARRQGGTEAFF.

This clonotype was picked up many times. The CDR3 reads CASSLGRRGDTQYF. The CDR3 DNA reads TGCGCCAGCAGCCTGGGCAGGAGGGGGGATACGCAGTATTTT. The rearrangement links TRBV5-1 to TRBJ2-3; tentatively, D is TRBD1 or TRBD2 (6 bases each). CDR3 size: 14 residues. Germline V lookup: CDR1 SGHRS, CDR2 YFSETQ. Trimming removed 4 bases at V and 6 bases at J, with 15 bases between.

This clonotype appeared many times. The chain couples TRBV10-3 to TRBJ2-3, with a possible D match to TRBD2 (6 bases). Per germline, CDR1 ENHRY and CDR2 SYGVKD. V was pared by 5 bases and J by 1 base, with 13 bases between. This CDR3 contains 15 residues. The CDR3 sequence is CAISRGEDGTDTQYF. CDR3 DNA sequence: TGTGCCATCAGTCGCGGGGAGGATGGCACAGATACGCAGTATTTT.

This clonotype was recorded many times. This rearrangement joins TRBV29-1 to TRBJ2-3, with 10 bases that match TRBD1. CDR1 is SQVTM and CDR2 is ANQGSEA in the germline V gene. V dropped 1 base and J dropped 3; count of bases not matched to a gene: 1. The length of the CDR3 is 14 residues. The CDR3 here is CSVEGTGGTDTQYF. In DNA form, the CDR3 reads TGCAGCGTTGAAGGGACAGGGGGGACAGATACGCAGTATTTT.

This clonotype was seen a handful of times. The chain has TRBV12-3 or TRBV12-4 and TRBJ2-5, with D possibly being TRBD1 (5 bases). CDR3 length equals 17 residues. The germline V and J ends were trimmed by 3 bases and 5 bases, with 22 bases remaining between them. Written as DNA, the CDR3 is TGTGCCAGCAGTTTTAGTCAGTATGTAAACTCAGGGGAGACCCAGTACTTC. It yields the protein CASSFSQYVNSGETQYF.

A word on this clonotype: A read error may explain this, as a much larger clone is one base away. As DNA, the CDR3 is TGCAGCGTTGGGGGTGAGTGGGGGCCGTACCAAGAGACCCAGTACTTC. Translation: CSVGGEWGPYQETQYF. The chain joins TRBV29-1 to TRBJ2-5; D might be TRBD1 (6 bases). CDR3 size: 16 residues. The V end lost 4 bases, the J end lost 0 bases, and 18 bases lay between the germline ends. Per the germline V gene, CDR1 is SQVTM and CDR2 is ANQGSEA.

This clonotype was counted ten times or more. V usage is TRBV20-1 and J usage is TRBJ2-1, with D possibly being TRBD1 (5 bases). Trimming shortened V by 0 bases and J by 3 bases, and 15 bases separated the two germline ends. Germline values: CDR1 DFQATT, CDR2 SNEGSKA (reference sequence). This CDR3 is built from 16 residues. The CDR3 loop reads CSARDSQGSHYNEQFF. The CDR3 bases are TGCAGTGCTAGAGATTCCCAGGGATCCCACTACAATGAGCAGTTCTTC.

This clonotype has only a few counts. The chain employs TRBV20-1 and TRBJ1-1; D remains unclear. The CDR3 is 15 amino acids. V shed 3 bases and J shed 3 bases, with 17 bases lying between them. CDR1 is DFQATT, CDR2 SNEGSKA, per germline (reference sequence). The CDR3 DNA reads TGCAGTGCTAGGCGTCTCCGCGAAGTATACACTGAAGCTTTCTTT. It yields the protein CSARRLREVYTEAFF.

This clonotype has a count of ten or more. V usage is TRBV20-1 and J usage is TRBJ2-3, with 14 bases lining up with TRBD2. The V segment lost 6 bases and the J segment 3 bases; nucleotides outside the gene matches: 8. Looked up from germline, CDR1 is DFQATT and CDR2 is SNEGSKA (reference sequence). This CDR3 is 16 amino acids long. The CDR3 DNA follows: TGCAGTGCAGCCGGACTAGCGGGGGGAAGGACAGATACGCAGTATTTT. Translated: CSAAGLAGGRTDTQYF.

This clonotype was seen ten or more times. This rearrangement joins TRBV20-1 to TRBJ2-7; a weak D match, TRBD1 (6 bases). Trimming shortened V by 3 bases and J by 7 bases, and 16 bases separated the two germline ends. Germline V gives CDR1 DFQATT, CDR2 SNEGSKA (reference sequence). The CDR3 is 13 residues long. CDR3: CSASGSTQGEQYF. In DNA, the CDR3 is TGCAGTGCTAGTGGATCCACTCAGGGGGAGCAGTACTTC.

The table lists this clonotype with many counts. The V gene is TRBV20-1, the J gene TRBJ2-3; D is perhaps TRBD2 (6 bases). Germline CDR1 DFQATT, CDR2 SNEGSKA (reference sequence). This CDR3 region has 16 residues. Trimming cost V 3 bases and J 2 bases, with 18 bases left between them. In nucleotides, the CDR3 is TGCAGTGCTAGCGGTAGCGGAGGGGCATACACAGATACGCAGTATTTT. Encoded protein: CSASGSGGAYTDTQYF.

A few counts support this clonotype. The chain joins TRBV10-3 to TRBJ2-5; maybe TRBD2 (6 bases). Germline CDR1 and CDR2: ENHRY and SYGVKD. The CDR3 totals 14 residues. V shed 5 bases and J shed 1 base, with 11 bases lying between them. This CDR3 is CAISRDSLQETQYF. For the CDR3, the DNA is TGTGCCATCAGTAGGGACTCCCTCCAAGAGACCCAGTACTTC.

Many counts were recorded for this clonotype. V usage is TRBV12-3 or TRBV12-4 and J usage is TRBJ1-6; 11 positions match TRBD1. The junction had 3 bases not matched to a gene; V was cut back by 6 bases and J by 8 bases. This CDR3 has 14 residues. The CDR3 here is CASRGQGDHSPLHF. In DNA, the CDR3 is TGTGCCAGCAGGGGACAGGGGGATCATTCACCCCTCCACTTT.

Only a few counts were recorded for this clonotype. The chain joins TRBV2 to TRBJ2-1, with D possibly being TRBD1 or TRBD2 (6 bases each). V was shortened by 1 base and J by 1 base, with 14 bases between the two germline ends. This CDR3 has 17 residues. Germline V CDR1 and CDR2: SNHLY, FYNNEI. CDR3 protein: CASSEGGAEPSYNEQFF. CDR3 in DNA: TGTGCCAGCAGTGAAGGGGGGGCGGAGCCATCCTACAATGAGCAGTTCTTC. The variable domain in full, with the rest retrieved from reference TRBV2 and TRBJ2-1, is EPEVTQTPSHQVTQMGQEVILRCVPISNHLYFYWYRQILGQKVEFLVSFYNNEISEKSEIFDDQFSVERPDGSNFTLKIRSTKLEDSAMYFCASSEGGAEPSYNEQFFGPGTRLTVL.

This clonotype appeared once. The chain has TRBV7-3 and TRBJ2-1; 13 bases line up with TRBD2. This CDR3 has 16 amino acids. The germline V gene has CDR1 SGHTA and CDR2 FQGTGA. J lost 3 bases, V lost 5 bases, and 4 bases had no gene match. The CDR3 region has the DNA TGTGCCAGCAGCACCGGACTAGCGGGGGACTACAATGAGCAGTTCTTC. Translating gives CASSTGLAGDYNEQFF.

This clonotype was counted between two and nine times. This chain links TRBV7-9 with TRBJ2-3; 7 positions match TRBD2. The germline V gene has CDR1 SEHNR and CDR2 FQNEAQ (reference sequence). V was pared by 8 bases and J by 6 bases, with 20 bases of the junction left unmatched. The CDR3 sequence is 17 residues long. The CDR3 region is CASSSGTRGMFADTQYF. The CDR3, as DNA: TGTGCCAGCTCTAGCGGCACGAGAGGGATGTTTGCGGATACGCAGTATTTT.